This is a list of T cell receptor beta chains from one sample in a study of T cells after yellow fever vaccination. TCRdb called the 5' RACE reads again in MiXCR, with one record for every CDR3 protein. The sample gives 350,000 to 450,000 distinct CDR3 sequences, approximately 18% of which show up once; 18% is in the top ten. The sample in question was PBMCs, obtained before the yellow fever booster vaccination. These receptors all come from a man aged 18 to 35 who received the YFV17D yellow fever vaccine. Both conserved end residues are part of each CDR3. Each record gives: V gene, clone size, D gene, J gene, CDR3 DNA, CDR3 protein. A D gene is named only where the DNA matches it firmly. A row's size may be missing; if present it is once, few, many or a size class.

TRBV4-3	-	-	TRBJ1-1	TGCGCCAGCAGCCAAATGTCCGGGGGGCCAACTGAAGCTTTCTTT	CASSQMSGGPTEAFF
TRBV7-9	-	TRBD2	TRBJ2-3	TGTGCCAGCAGCCCTTCCGTCGTAGCGGGGGGATGGGATACGCAGTATTTT	CASSPSVVAGGWDTQYF
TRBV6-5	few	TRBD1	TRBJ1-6	TGTGCCAGCAGTTTCAGGGGGGTAAATTCACCCCTCCACTTT	CASSFRGVNSPLHF
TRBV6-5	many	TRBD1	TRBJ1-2	TGTGCCAGCAGTTACAGGGGACAGGGGACCTATGGCTACACCTTC	CASSYRGQGTYGYTF
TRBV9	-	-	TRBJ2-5	TGTGCCAGCAGCCCACCTGCGGGGGACAGGATGGAGACCCAGTACTTC	CASSPPAGDRMETQYF
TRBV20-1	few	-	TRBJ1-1	TGCAGTGCCGTGCCTGGGAACACTGAAGCTTTCTTT	CSAVPGNTEAFF
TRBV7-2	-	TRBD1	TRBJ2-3	TGTGCCAGCAGCACGCAGGGGGCGCAGGCTTGTGCATTT	CASSTQGAQACAF
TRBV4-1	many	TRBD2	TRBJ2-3	TGCGCCAGCAGCCAAGAAAATCGGCTAGCGGGGGGCGGGCAGTATTTT	CASSQENRLAGGGQYF
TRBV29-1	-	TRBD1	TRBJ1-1	TGCAGCGGGGGACAGCTGAACACTGAAGCTTTCTTT	CSGGQLNTEAFF
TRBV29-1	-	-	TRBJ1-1	TGCAGCGTTGTAACCGCAGGCCAAGGATCTGAAGCTTTCTTT	CSVVTAGQGSEAFF
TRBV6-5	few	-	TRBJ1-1	TGTGCCAGCAGTTACTCGGATGGGGGGGTAACTGAAGCTTTCTTT	CASSYSDGGVTEAFF
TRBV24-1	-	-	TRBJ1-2	TGTGCCACCAGTGATCGACAATGGGGGGGCTACACCTTC	CATSDRQWGGYTF
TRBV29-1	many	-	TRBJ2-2	TGCAGCGTTGCAGGGGGGACCGGGGAGCTGTTTTTT	CSVAGGTGELFF
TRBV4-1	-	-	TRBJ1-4	TGCGCCAGCAGCCAAGTCGGGGTCCTCACCGCTCCGTTTTTT	CASSQVGVLTAPFF
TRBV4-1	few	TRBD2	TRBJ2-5	TGCGCCAGCAGCGCACCGGGACTAGCGGCCCAAGAGACCCAGTACTTC	CASSAPGLAAQETQYF
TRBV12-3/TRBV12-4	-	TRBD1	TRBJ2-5	TGTGCCAGCAGGAGGCAGGGGGTCGGTCAGACCCAGTACTTC	CASRRQGVGQTQYF
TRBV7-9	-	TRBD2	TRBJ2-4	TGTGCCAGCACCCCAGGCGGGGGGCAGGGTCAGTACTTC	CASTPGGGQGQYF
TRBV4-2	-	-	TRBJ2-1	TGTGCCAGCAGCCAGGAAGGACTGCCCCGGGGTGAGCAGTTCTTC	CASSQEGLPRGEQFF
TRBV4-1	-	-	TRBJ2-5	TGCGCCAGCAGCCAAGATGGGTTCCCGTACCAAGAGACCCAGTACTTC	CASSQDGFPYQETQYF
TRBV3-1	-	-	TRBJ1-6	TGTGCCAGCAGCCAAGAATTCACAGGAGCTTCACCCCTCCACTTT	CASSQEFTGASPLHF
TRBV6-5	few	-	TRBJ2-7	TGTGCCAGCAGTTACCGAGGGCAGGGGTACGAGCAGTACTTC	CASSYRGQGYEQYF